This TCR beta chain appears in the sequencing data of a study of cytomegalovirus exposure and HLA in healthy donors. A multiplex PCR was run with 60 Vbeta primers and 13 Jbeta primers. How the authors handled the data: About 88 million unique TCR beta chains, roughly 11 million of them shared, were counted by a later analysis. Libraries were prepared by immunoSEQ multiplex PCR; TCRdb keeps only in-frame clonotypes and omits some of them. V and J calls and clone size are given by that table; D and trimming were obtained from the DNA. Among 110,000 or so clones listed, 70% to 85% were seen once. Study-wide points: Available immune exposure information was restricted to CMV serostatus only.

This clone was found a few times. Its antigen is as yet unknown. This clonotype was obtained from a woman between 45 and 65 years old in good health and CMV-seropositive. Sequencing was carried out using PBMCs.

The chain's CDR3 is CASSVPPTGELFF. The CDR3 DNA follows: TGTGCCAGCAGCGTCCCCCCGACCGGGGAGCTGTTTTTT. V gene TRBV7-2 combines with J gene TRBJ2-2; D is uncertain. Germline V gene data show CDR1 as SGHTA and CDR2 as FQGNSA. The CDR3 is made up of 13 amino acids. V lost 5 bases and J 5 bases, leaving 9 bases between the germline ends.